This T cell receptor beta chain was identified during a study of monozygotic twins with inflammatory bowel disease. CDR3 length: 16 residues. The V gene's germline CDR1 is SGHTA and CDR2 FQGNSA. TCRdb reprocessed the 5' RACE reads; each CDR3 protein has one entry and no DNA is given. The sample data list approximately 400,000 distinct CDR3 sequences. The study, taken as a whole, reports: The co-twins with IBD showed lower TCRbeta diversity (inverse Simpson) than their healthy siblings.

As regards this clonotype: Its antigen is not identified.

The TCR sequence derives from a human donor with ulcerative colitis or Crohn's disease, or a healthy co-twin of an affected twin (not recorded which). The chain couples TRBV7-2 to TRBJ1-2; with no DNA, the TCRdb D assignment of TRBD1 cannot be verified. Sequenced: blood. CDR3 in amino acids: CASSFPGLGKNYGYTF. Combining the CDR3 with reference TRBV7-2 and TRBJ1-2 gives the whole variable domain GAGVSQSPSNKVTEKGKDVELRCDPISGHTALYWYRQSLGQGLEFLIYFQGNSAPDKSGLPSDRFSAERTGGSVSTLTIQRTQQEDSAVYLCASSFPGLGKNYGYTFGSGTRLTVV.